These 20 T cell receptor beta chains were all obtained from the same sample, sequenced in a study of cytomegalovirus exposure and HLA in healthy donors. The PCR used 60 Vbeta and 13 Jbeta primers. Repertoires were generated with immunoSEQ multiplex PCR, while TCRdb's copy carries only in-frame clones and drops some. The sample shows about 120,000 clones, 74% of them seen only once. The sample taken for sequencing was PBMCs. All receptors derive from a human donor in good health.

The table lists this clone with a few counts. This chain links TRBV5-1 with TRBJ1-3; D is ambiguous. The CDR3 runs to 14 residues. The ends were cut back, 3 bases at V and 0 bases at J, with 7 bases in the middle. CDR1 is SGHRS, CDR2 YFSETQ, per germline. CDR3 sequence: CASSYGSSGNTIYF. The CDR3 nucleotides are TGCGCCAGCAGCTATGGCAGCTCTGGAAACACCATATATTTT.

The J gene is TRBJ2-1, the V gene TRBV27; TRBD2 matches at 13 bases. This CDR3 comprises 18 residues. CDR1 and CDR2 from the germline V gene are MNHEY and SMNVEV (reference sequence). The ends lost 6 bases at V and 7 bases at J; junction bases unmatched: 15. CDR3 nucleotide sequence: TGTGCCAGCAGCCCCCTCCGATCCGGGACTAGCGGGGTGAATGAGCAGTTCTTC. Protein product: CASSPLRSGTSGVNEQFF.

This clone was counted only a few times. This chain uses TRBV5-6 with TRBJ2-7; D perhaps matches TRBD1 (5 bases). Trimming removed 3 bases from V and 1 base from J, with 8 bases in between. Germline V gives CDR1 SGHDT, CDR2 YYEEEE. The CDR3 length is 13 residues. The CDR3 is CASSSQESYEQYF. The CDR3 nucleotides are TGTGCCAGCAGCTCACAGGAGTCCTACGAGCAGTACTTC.

The chain links TRBV30 to TRBJ2-7; 10 nucleotides agree with TRBD1. The ends lost 5 bases at V and 4 bases at J; junction bases unmatched: 8. The V gene's germline CDR1 is GTSNPN and CDR2 SVGIG (reference sequence). This CDR3 contains 14 residues. CDR3 loop: CAWASRDRGYEQYF. The DNA for the CDR3 is TGTGCCTGGGCTTCCCGGGACAGGGGATACGAGCAGTACTTC.

This clone came up once. The V and J genes are TRBV7-2 and TRBJ2-1; TRBD2 is a possible D gene (6 bases). The V end lost 5 bases, the J end lost 2 bases, and 25 bases lay between the germline ends. Germline V gene lookup returns CDR1 SGHTA and CDR2 FQGNSA. The CDR3 sequence is 19 residues long. The CDR3 DNA reads TGTGCCAGCAGCAGGCTAGCGACAATACCCCTAGGGGCCTACAATGAGCAGTTCTTC. It encodes CASSRLATIPLGAYNEQFF.

The chain links TRBV5-4 to TRBJ2-3; 12 positions agree with TRBD2. The CDR3 length is 14 residues. Germline CDR1 reads SGHNT; CDR2 reads YYREEE (reference sequence). The V gene end was trimmed by 5 bases and the J gene end by 5 bases; junction bases not matched to a gene: 3. The CDR3 DNA reads TGTGCCAGCAGTGAACTAGCGGGAGGAGATACGCAGTATTTT. Protein sequence: CASSELAGGDTQYF.

The chain combines TRBV19 with TRBJ2-2, with 9 bases that match TRBD2. With 8 bases clipped from V and 5 bases from J, the junction kept 15 bases outside the gene matches. The CDR3 length is 17 residues. CDR1 LNHDA and CDR2 SQIVND come from the germline V gene (reference sequence). The CDR3, as DNA: TGTGCCAGTGGGAAAATAGCGGGGGATTTAGGGACCGGGGAGCTGTTTTTT. Encoded protein: CASGKIAGDLGTGELFF.

This chain connects TRBV5-1 to TRBJ2-5, with 8 bases identical to TRBD1. CDR1 is SGHRS, CDR2 YFSETQ, per germline. The V and J ends lost 5 bases and 5 bases, in that order; junction bases with no gene match: 5. The CDR3 runs 13 residues. DNA for the CDR3: TGCGCCAGCAGTCTCGACAGGGGCGAGACCCAGTACTTC. Amino acid sequence: CASSLDRGETQYF. The entire variable domain, with the rest obtained from reference TRBV5-1 and TRBJ2-5, is as follows: KAGVTQTPRYLIKTRGQQVTLSCSPISGHRSVSWYQQTPGQGLQFLFEYFSETQRNKGNFPGRFSGRQFSNSRSEMNVSTLELGDSALYLCASSLDRGETQYFGPGTRLLVL.

The J gene is TRBJ2-5, the V gene TRBV4-1, with 10 bases that match TRBD2. The junction had 9 bases not matched to a gene; V was cut back by 1 base and J by 1 base. In germline, CDR1 is MGHRA, CDR2 YSYEKL. This CDR3 spans 18 amino acids. In nucleotides, the CDR3 is TGCGCCAGCAGCCAAGGGAGTCTAGCGGGGGCCGTCCAAGAGACCCAGTACTTC. Encoded protein: CASSQGSLAGAVQETQYF.

The chain recombines TRBV4-2 with TRBJ1-2; D possibly corresponds to TRBD1 (5 bases). From germline, CDR1 is LGHNA and CDR2 YNFKEQ. V dropped 0 bases and J dropped 4 bases, with 12 bases sitting between them. This CDR3 spans 15 amino acids. In DNA, the CDR3 is TGTGCCAGCAGCCAAGATAGCGGGGGAGTCTATGGCTACACCTTC. Translation: CASSQDSGGVYGYTF.

The chain is built from TRBV5-1 and TRBJ2-1; possible D gene TRBD2, 5 bases. The CDR3 is made up of 14 amino acids. Germline V CDR1 and CDR2: SGHRS, YFSETQ. The germline V and J ends were trimmed by 2 bases and 3 bases, with 9 bases remaining between them. The CDR3, as DNA: TGCGCCAGCAGCTTATATACTAGCTACAATGAGCAGTTCTTC. Its translation: CASSLYTSYNEQFF.

The chain has TRBV27 and TRBJ2-7; D is perhaps TRBD1 (6 bases). The V end lost 10 bases, the J end lost 4 bases, and 17 bases lay between the germline ends. The CDR3 totals 13 residues. Germline assignment: CDR1 MNHEY and CDR2 SMNVEV (reference sequence). CDR3 nucleotides: TGTGCCACGGGCCGGGGTAGGGGGTACGAGCAGTACTTC. The encoded protein is CATGRGRGYEQYF.

This rearrangement joins TRBV27 to TRBJ1-1; the D gene is possibly TRBD1 (5 bases). The CDR3 spans 14 residues. V gave up 2 bases and J gave up 3 bases, with 10 bases separating them. Looked up from germline, CDR1 is MNHEY and CDR2 is SMNVEV (reference sequence). The CDR3 DNA sequence: TGTGCCAGCAGTTTACCGGGGGGAGACACTGAAGCTTTCTTT. This sequence encodes CASSLPGGDTEAFF.

This chain connects TRBV28 to TRBJ2-3, with D possibly being TRBD2 (6 bases). Deletions cut 6 bases from V and 0 bases from J, with 16 bases between. Germline CDR1 and CDR2: MDHEN and SYDVKM. There are 16 residues in the CDR3. The CDR3 DNA sequence: TGTGCCAGCAGCGGTCTGGGGGGACCTAGCACAGATACGCAGTATTTT. It is translated as CASSGLGGPSTDTQYF.

This clone was counted once. V and J are TRBV21-1 and TRBJ2-1; whether TRBD2, the table's D call, matches the DNA was not checked. TRBV21-1 is classified as a pseudogene. The CDR3 covers 14 residues. CDR3 coding DNA: TGTGCCAGACGCGCGGGAATAACGGATGGGGGGCAGTTCTTC. Its translation is CARRAGITDGGQFF.

The sample holds one count of this clone. V and J are TRBV18 and TRBJ1-2; D ambiguous. V was shortened by 2 bases and J by 2 bases, with 9 bases between the two germline ends. Germline CDR1 reads KGHSH; CDR2 reads LQKENI. The CDR3 is 14 amino acids. CDR3 loop: CASSPSQANYGYTF. The CDR3 region has the DNA TGTGCCAGCTCACCATCGCAGGCGAACTATGGCTACACCTTC. Together with reference TRBV18 and TRBJ1-2, the CDR3 gives the full variable domain: NAGVMQNPRHLVRRRGQEARLRCSPMKGHSHVYWYRQLPEEGLKFMVYLQKENIIDESGMPKERFSAEFPKEGPSILRIQQVVRGDSAAYFCASSPSQANYGYTFGSGTRLTVV.

The chain has TRBV27 and TRBJ2-7; the match to TRBD2 covers 8 bases. This CDR3 comprises 16 residues. V was pared by 5 bases and J by 0 bases, with 9 bases of the junction left unmatched. Germline lookup yields CDR1 MNHEY and CDR2 SMNVEV (reference sequence). CDR3: CASSPSGGGFSYEQYF. CDR3 nucleotide sequence: TGTGCCAGCAGTCCCAGTGGCGGGGGGTTCTCCTACGAGCAGTACTTC.

This rearrangement joins TRBV6-5 to TRBJ1-5; D perhaps matches TRBD1 (6 bases). Germline loops: CDR1 MNHEY, CDR2 SVGAGI. CDR3 length equals 15 residues. V lost 6 bases, J lost 0 bases, and 12 bases lay in between. The CDR3 loop is CASSQGQYSNQPQHF. The CDR3 DNA follows: TGTGCCAGCAGCCAAGGACAGTATAGCAATCAGCCCCAGCATTTT.

J is TRBJ2-4 and V is TRBV4-2; TRBD1 is a possible D gene (6 bases). The germline CDR1 and CDR2 sequences are LGHNA and YNFKEQ. The CDR3 extends over 15 amino acids. V dropped 4 bases and J dropped 10 bases, with 20 bases sitting between them. The CDR3 spells CASSRTGTRQGIQYF. CDR3 coding DNA: TGTGCCAGCAGCCGTACAGGGACCCGCCAGGGGATTCAGTACTTC.

V usage is TRBV5-1 and J usage is TRBJ1-4, with D possibly being TRBD1 (6 bases). The germline gives CDR1 SGHRS, CDR2 YFSETQ. V was shortened by 1 base and J by 7 bases, with 14 bases between the two germline ends. This CDR3 region has 15 residues. CDR3 protein: CASSLNTGRGEKLFF. CDR3 bases: TGCGCCAGCAGCTTGAATACGGGCAGGGGTGAAAAACTGTTTTTT.